This TCR beta chain appears in the sequencing data of a study of ipilimumab plus nivolumab after autologous stem cell transplantation. The assay was immunoSEQ multiplex PCR, and TCRdb's table has in-frame clones only and misses some. The sample holds 10,000 to 15,000 clones, 60% to 75% seen once. Sequenced material: PBMCs, taken in a trial of ipilimumab plus nivolumab as post-transplant consolidation. The clonotype originates from a male donor with diffuse large B-cell lymphoma.

The CDR3 is CASSSIGGNTEAFF. Written as DNA, the CDR3 is TGTGCCAGCAGCTCGATCGGTGGGAACACTGAAGCTTTCTTT. This chain uses TRBV11-2 with TRBJ1-1, with D unclear. This CDR3 has 14 residues. Germline V CDR1 and CDR2: SGHAT, FQNNGV. Between the trimmed V and J ends, which lost 4 bases and 1 base, there was a span of 10 bases.